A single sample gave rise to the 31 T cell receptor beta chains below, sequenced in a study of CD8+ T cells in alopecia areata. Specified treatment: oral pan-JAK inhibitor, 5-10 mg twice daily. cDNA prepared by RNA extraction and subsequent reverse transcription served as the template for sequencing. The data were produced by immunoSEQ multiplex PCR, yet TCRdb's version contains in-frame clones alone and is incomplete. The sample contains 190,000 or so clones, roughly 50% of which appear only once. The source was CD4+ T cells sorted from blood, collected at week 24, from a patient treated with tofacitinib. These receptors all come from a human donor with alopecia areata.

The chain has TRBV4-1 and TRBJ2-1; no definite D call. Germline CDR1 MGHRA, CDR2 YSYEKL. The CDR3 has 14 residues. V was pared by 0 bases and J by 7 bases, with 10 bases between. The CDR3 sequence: CASSQESRRNEQFF. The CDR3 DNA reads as TGCGCCAGCAGCCAAGAATCTAGGCGTAATGAGCAGTTCTTC.

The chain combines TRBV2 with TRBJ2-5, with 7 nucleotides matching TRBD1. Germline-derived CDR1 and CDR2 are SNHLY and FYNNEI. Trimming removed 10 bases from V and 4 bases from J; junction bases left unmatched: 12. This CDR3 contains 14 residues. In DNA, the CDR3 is TGTGCCACCACCGAACAGGGGCCGCGAGAGACCCAGTACTTC. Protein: CATTEQGPRETQYF.

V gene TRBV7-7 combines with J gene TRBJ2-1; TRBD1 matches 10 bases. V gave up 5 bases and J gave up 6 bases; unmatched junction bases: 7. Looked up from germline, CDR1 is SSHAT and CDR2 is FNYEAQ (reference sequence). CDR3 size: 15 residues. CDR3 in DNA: TGTGCCAGCAGCCCACGGACAGGGGGTTTCAATGAGCAGTTCTTC. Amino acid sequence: CASSPRTGGFNEQFF.

The CDR3 coding sequence is TGTGCCAGCCGGAGGACGGTAGAAGCTTTCTTT. It yields the protein CASRRTVEAFF. The chain links TRBV6-1 to TRBJ1-1; no reliable D call. This CDR3 contains 11 residues. V was pared by 8 bases and J by 8 bases, with 12 bases between. Looked up from germline, CDR1 is MNHNS and CDR2 is SASEGT.

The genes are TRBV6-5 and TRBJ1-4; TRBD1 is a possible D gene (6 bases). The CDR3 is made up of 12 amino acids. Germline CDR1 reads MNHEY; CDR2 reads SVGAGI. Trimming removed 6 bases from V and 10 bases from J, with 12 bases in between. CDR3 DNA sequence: TGTGCCAGCAGAGCGACAGGCGGAAAACTGTTTTTT. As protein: CASRATGGKLFF.

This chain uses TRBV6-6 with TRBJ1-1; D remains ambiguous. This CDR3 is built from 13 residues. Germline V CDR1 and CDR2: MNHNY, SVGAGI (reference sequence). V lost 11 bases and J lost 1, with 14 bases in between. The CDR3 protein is CAGARTANTEAFF. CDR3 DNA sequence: TGTGCCGGTGCCAGGACGGCGAACACTGAAGCTTTCTTT.

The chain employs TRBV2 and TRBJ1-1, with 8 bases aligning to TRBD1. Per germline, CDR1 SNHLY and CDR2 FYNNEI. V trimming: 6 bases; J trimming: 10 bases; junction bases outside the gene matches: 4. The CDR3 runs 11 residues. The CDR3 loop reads CASRTTGVAFF. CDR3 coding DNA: TGTGCCAGCAGGACGACAGGGGTAGCTTTCTTT. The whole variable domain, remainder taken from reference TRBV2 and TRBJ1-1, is EPEVTQTPSHQVTQMGQEVILRCVPISNHLYFYWYRQILGQKVEFLVSFYNNEISEKSEIFDDQFSVERPDGSNFTLKIRSTKLEDSAMYFCASRTTGVAFFGQGTRLTVV.

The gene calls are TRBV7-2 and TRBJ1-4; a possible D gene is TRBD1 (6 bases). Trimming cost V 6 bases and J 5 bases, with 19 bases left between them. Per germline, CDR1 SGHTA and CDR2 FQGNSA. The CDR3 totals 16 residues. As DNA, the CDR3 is TGTGCCAGCAGATCTGAGGGGACATTCTTAAATGAAAAACTGTTTTTT. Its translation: CASRSEGTFLNEKLFF.

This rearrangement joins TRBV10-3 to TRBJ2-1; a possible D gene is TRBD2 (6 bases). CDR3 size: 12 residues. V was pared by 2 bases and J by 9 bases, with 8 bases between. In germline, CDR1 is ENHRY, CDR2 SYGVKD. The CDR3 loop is CAISEQGGEQFF. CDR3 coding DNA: TGTGCCATCAGTGAGCAGGGAGGTGAGCAGTTCTTC.

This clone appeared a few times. The CDR3 loop reads CASRPISGANVLTF. CDR3 coding DNA: TGCGCCAGCAGACCCATCTCTGGGGCCAACGTCCTGACTTTC. V gene TRBV5-1 combines with J gene TRBJ2-6; D not certain. This CDR3 region has 14 residues. Between the trimmed V and J ends, which lost 5 bases and 0 bases, there was a span of 6 bases. The V gene's germline CDR1 is SGHRS and CDR2 YFSETQ.

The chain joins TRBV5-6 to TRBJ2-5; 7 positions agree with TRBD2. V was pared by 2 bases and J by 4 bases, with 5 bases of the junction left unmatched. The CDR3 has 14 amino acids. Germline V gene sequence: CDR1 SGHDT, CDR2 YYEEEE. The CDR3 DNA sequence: TGTGCCAGCAGCTTAGGACTAGGGAGAGAGACCCAGTACTTC. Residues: CASSLGLGRETQYF.

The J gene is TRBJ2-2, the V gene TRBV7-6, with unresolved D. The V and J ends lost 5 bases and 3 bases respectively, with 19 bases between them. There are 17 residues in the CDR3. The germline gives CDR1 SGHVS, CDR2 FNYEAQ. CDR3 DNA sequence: TGTGCCAGCAGCCCCCCGAATTATCAGGACCACACCGGGGAGCTGTTTTTT. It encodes CASSPPNYQDHTGELFF.

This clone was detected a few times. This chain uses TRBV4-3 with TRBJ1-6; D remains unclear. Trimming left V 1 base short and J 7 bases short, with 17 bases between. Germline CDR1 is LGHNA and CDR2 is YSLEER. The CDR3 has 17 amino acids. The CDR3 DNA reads TGCGCCAGCAGCCAAGGGCCAGCAACACTGGGGAATTCACCCCTCCACTTT. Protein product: CASSQGPATLGNSPLHF.

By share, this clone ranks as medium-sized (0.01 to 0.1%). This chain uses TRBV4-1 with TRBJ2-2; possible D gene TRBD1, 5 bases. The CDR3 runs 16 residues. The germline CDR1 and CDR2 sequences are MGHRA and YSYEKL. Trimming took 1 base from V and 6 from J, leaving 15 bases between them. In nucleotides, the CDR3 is TGCGCCAGCAGCCAAGTGGACATGGGATTCCCCGGGGAGCTGTTTTTT. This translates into CASSQVDMGFPGELFF.

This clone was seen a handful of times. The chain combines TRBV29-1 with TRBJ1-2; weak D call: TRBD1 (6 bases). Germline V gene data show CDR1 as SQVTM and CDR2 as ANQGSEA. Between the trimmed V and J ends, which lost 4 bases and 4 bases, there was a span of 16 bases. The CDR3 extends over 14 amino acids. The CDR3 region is CSVVTGSPSYGYTF. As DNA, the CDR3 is TGCAGCGTTGTAACAGGGTCCCCAAGCTATGGCTACACCTTC.

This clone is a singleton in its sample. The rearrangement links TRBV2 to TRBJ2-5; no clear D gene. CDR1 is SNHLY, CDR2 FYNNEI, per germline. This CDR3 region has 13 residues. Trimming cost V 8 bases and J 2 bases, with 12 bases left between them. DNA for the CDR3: TGTGCCAGCGGAATCGGTCAGCAAGAGACCCAGTACTTC. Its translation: CASGIGQQETQYF.

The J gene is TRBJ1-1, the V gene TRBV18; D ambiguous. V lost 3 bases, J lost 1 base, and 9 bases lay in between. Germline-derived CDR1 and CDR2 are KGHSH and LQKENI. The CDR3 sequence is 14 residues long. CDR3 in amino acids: CASSPVDTNTEAFF. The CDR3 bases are TGTGCCAGCTCACCCGTAGATACGAACACTGAAGCTTTCTTT.

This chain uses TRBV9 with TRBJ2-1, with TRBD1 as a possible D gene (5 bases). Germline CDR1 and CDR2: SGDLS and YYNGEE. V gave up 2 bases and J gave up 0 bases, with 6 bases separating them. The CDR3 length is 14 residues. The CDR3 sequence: CASSVQGSYNEQFF. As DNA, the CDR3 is TGTGCCAGCAGCGTTCAGGGCTCCTACAATGAGCAGTTCTTC.

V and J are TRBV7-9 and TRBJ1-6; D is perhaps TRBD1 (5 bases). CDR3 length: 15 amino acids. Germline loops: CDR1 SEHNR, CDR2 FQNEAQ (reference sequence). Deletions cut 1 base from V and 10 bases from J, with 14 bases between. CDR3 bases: TGTGCCAGCAGCTTAGGACAGCATGTAGGATCACCCCTCCACTTT. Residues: CASSLGQHVGSPLHF.

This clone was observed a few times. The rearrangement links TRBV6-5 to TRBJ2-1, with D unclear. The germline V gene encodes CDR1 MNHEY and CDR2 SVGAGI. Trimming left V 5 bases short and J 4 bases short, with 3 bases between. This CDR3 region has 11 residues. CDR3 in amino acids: CASSQYNEQFF. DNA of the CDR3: TGTGCCAGCAGTCAATACAATGAGCAGTTCTTC.

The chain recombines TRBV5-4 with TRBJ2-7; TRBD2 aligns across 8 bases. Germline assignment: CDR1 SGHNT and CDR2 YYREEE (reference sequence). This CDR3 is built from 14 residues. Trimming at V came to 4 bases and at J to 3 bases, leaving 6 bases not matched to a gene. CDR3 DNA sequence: TGTGCCAGCAGCCCGAGCGGGGGATACTACGAGCAGTACTTC. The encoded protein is CASSPSGGYYEQYF.

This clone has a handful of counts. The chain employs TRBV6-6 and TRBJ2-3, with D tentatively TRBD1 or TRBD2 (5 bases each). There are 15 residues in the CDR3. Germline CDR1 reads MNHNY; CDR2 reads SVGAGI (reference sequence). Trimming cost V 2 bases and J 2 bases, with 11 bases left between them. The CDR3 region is CASSYVGTSTDTQYF. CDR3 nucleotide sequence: TGTGCCAGCAGTTACGTGGGGACCTCCACAGATACGCAGTATTTT.

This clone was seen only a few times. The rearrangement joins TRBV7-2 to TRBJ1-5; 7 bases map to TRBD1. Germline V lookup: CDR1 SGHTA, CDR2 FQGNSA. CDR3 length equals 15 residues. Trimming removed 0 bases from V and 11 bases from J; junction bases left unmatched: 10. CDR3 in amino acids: CASSLATGTIRAQHF. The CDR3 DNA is TGTGCCAGCAGCTTAGCGACAGGGACAATCAGGGCCCAGCATTTT. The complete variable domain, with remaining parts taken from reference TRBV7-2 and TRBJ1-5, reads GAGVSQSPSNKVTEKGKDVELRCDPISGHTALYWYRQSLGQGLEFLIYFQGNSAPDKSGLPSDRFSAERTGGSVSTLTIQRTQQEDSAVYLCASSLATGTIRAQHFGDGTRLSIL.

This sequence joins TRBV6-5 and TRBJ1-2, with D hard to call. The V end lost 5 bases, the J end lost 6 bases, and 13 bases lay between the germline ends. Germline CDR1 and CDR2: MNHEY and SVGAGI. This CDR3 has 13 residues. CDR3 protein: CASSRGAGDGYTF. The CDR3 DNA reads TGTGCCAGCAGTCGAGGCGCCGGGGATGGCTACACCTTC.

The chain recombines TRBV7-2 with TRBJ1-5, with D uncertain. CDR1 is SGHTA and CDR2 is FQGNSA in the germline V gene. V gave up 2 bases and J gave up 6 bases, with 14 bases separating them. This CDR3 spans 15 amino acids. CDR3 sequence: CASSLMFENTQPQHF. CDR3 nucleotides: TGTGCCAGCAGCTTAATGTTCGAGAATACTCAGCCCCAGCATTTT.

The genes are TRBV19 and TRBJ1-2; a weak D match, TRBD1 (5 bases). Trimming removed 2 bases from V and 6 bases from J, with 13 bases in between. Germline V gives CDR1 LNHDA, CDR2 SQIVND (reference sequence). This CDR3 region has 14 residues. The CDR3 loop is CASSINRPGHGYTF. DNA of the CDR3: TGTGCCAGTAGTATAAATCGGCCAGGGCATGGCTACACCTTC. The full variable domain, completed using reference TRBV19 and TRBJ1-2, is DGGITQSPKYLFRKEGQNVTLSCEQNLNHDAMYWYRQDPGQGLRLIYYSQIVNDFQKGDIAEGYSVSREKKESFPLTVTSAQKNPTAFYLCASSINRPGHGYTFGSGTRLTVV.

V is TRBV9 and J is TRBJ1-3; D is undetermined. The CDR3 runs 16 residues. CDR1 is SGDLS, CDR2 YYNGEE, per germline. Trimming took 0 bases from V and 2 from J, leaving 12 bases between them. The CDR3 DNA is TGTGCCAGCAGCGTAGGACCGACGACAACTGGAAACACCATATATTTT. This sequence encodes CASSVGPTTTGNTIYF.

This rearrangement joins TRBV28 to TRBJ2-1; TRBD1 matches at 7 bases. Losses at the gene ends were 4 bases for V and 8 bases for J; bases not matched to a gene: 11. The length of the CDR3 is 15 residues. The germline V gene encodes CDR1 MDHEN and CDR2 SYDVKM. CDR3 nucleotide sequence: TGTGCCAGCAGTTACGGGACAGTAACTTTACATGAGCAGTTCTTC. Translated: CASSYGTVTLHEQFF.

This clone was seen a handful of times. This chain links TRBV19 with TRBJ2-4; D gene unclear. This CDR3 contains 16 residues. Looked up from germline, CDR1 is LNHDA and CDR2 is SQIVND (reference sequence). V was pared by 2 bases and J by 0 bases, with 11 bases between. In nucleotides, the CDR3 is TGTGCCAGTAGTATAACCCTACAGCTAGCCAAAAACATTCAGTACTTC. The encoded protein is CASSITLQLAKNIQYF.

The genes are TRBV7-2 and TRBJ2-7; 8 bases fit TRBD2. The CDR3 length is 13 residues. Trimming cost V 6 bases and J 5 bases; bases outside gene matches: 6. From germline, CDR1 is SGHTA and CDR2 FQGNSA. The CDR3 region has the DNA TGTGCCAGCAGTGCTAGCGGGCTCCACGAGCAGTACTTC. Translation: CASSASGLHEQYF.

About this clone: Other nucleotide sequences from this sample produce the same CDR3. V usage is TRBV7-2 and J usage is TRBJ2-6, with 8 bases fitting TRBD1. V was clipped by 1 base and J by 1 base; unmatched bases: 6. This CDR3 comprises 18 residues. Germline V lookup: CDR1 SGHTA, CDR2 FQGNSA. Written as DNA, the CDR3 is TGTGCCAGCAGCTTAGGAGGACAGGGTGGGTCTGGGGCCAACGTCCTGACTTTC. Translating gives CASSLGGQGGSGANVLTF. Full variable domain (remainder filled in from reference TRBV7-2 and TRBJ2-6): GAGVSQSPSNKVTEKGKDVELRCDPISGHTALYWYRQSLGQGLEFLIYFQGNSAPDKSGLPSDRFSAERTGGSVSTLTIQRTQQEDSAVYLCASSLGGQGGSGANVLTFGAGSRLTVL.